This entry lists 8 T cell receptor beta chains sequenced from one sample in a study of shared clonotypes between healthy human individuals. Here immunoSEQ multiplex PCR was the method, and the copy in TCRdb shows in-frame clones only, minus some. The data show around 83,000 clones, about 63% seen once. The specimen sequenced was memory CD8+ T cells sorted from blood. Subset indicated: CD45RO+ cells pooled with CCR7-negative TemRA cells. Receptors originate from a man aged 30-40 years in good health.

The chain links TRBV28 to TRBJ2-1; TRBD2 aligns across 12 bases. J gave up 4 bases and V 6 bases, and 13 bases lay outside the gene matches. CDR3 size: 18 residues. The V gene's germline CDR1 is MDHEN and CDR2 SYDVKM. The CDR3, as DNA: TGTGCCAGCAGAAGCGTGACGGACGGGACTAGCGGGTACAATGAGCAGTTCTTC. Translation gives CASRSVTDGTSGYNEQFF.

The chain has TRBV11-2 and TRBJ2-5; D is possibly TRBD1 or TRBD2 (5 bases each). The germline gives CDR1 SGHAT, CDR2 FQNNGV. Trimming stripped 2 bases from V and 5 bases from J, with 12 bases between. This CDR3 is built from 14 residues. The CDR3 region has the DNA TGTGCCAGCAGCTTAAGGCACGGGGCCGAGACCCAGTACTTC. It is translated as CASSLRHGAETQYF.

The table lists this clone with a few counts. The chain combines TRBV7-9 with TRBJ1-1; 7 positions agree with TRBD1. This CDR3 has 14 amino acids. J was trimmed by 3 bases and V by 5 bases; bases with no gene match: 6. Germline CDR1 SEHNR, CDR2 FQNEAQ (reference sequence). The DNA for the CDR3 is TGTGCCAGCAGCGCACTTACAGGGGACACTGAAGCTTTCTTT. Amino acid sequence: CASSALTGDTEAFF.

This clone was detected many times. In the same sample, other DNA sequences code for this CDR3. The J gene is TRBJ2-7, the V gene TRBV27; D could derive from TRBD1 or TRBD2 (6 bases each). Germline V CDR1 and CDR2: MNHEY, SMNVEV (reference sequence). V lost 2 bases, J lost 5 bases, and 19 bases lay in between. The CDR3 contains 16 residues. CDR3 residues: CASSLSGGRGFDEQYF. In DNA, the CDR3 is TGTGCCAGCAGTTTAAGTGGGGGGCGCGGCTTTGACGAGCAGTACTTC.

The V call is TRBV5-4, the J call TRBJ2-3; 8 nucleotides match TRBD2. The CDR3 totals 16 residues. From germline, CDR1 is SGHNT and CDR2 YYREEE (reference sequence). Unmatched junction bases numbered 7, after V lost 0 bases and J lost 4 bases. CDR3 sequence reads: CASSLEPGLAADTQYF. For the CDR3, the DNA is TGTGCCAGCAGCTTGGAACCTGGACTAGCCGCAGATACGCAGTATTTT. Variable domain in full (rest from reference TRBV5-4 and TRBJ2-3): ETGVTQSPTHLIKTRGQQVTLRCSSQSGHNTVSWYQQALGQGPQFIFQYYREEENGRGNFPPRFSGLQFPNYSSELNVNALELDDSALYLCASSLEPGLAADTQYFGPGTRLTVL.

The genes are TRBV29-1 and TRBJ1-3, with D possibly matching TRBD1 (5 bases). Germline V gene data show CDR1 as SQVTM and CDR2 as ANQGSEA. Trimming left V 2 bases short and J 2 bases short, with 13 bases between. This CDR3 spans 15 amino acids. CDR3 amino acids: CSVEYLGGAGNTIYF. The CDR3 DNA reads TGCAGCGTTGAATATCTGGGAGGGGCTGGAAACACCATATATTTT.

Only a few counts were recorded for this clone. The V and J genes are TRBV30 and TRBJ2-7, with 9 positions matching TRBD1. Looked up from germline, CDR1 is GTSNPN and CDR2 is SVGIG (reference sequence). This CDR3 comprises 13 residues. Trimming at V came to 1 base and at J to 5 bases, leaving 3 bases not matched to a gene. The DNA of the CDR3 is TGTGCCTGGAGTGGGGGGACAGGGAACGAGCAGTACTTC. Translation: CAWSGGTGNEQYF.

V gene TRBV11-2 combines with J gene TRBJ2-7; TRBD2 might be the D (5 bases). V lost 3 bases, J lost 3 bases, and 15 bases lay in between. Germline values: CDR1 SGHAT, CDR2 FQNNGV. The CDR3 contains 15 residues. CDR3 amino acids: CASSFGRDSRYEQYF. CDR3 DNA: TGTGCCAGCAGCTTCGGCCGGGATAGTCGCTACGAGCAGTACTTC.